The rows below give T cell receptor beta chains drawn from one sample of a study of blood T cell repertoires in COVID-19. Here immunoSEQ multiplex PCR was the method, and the copy in TCRdb shows in-frame clones only, minus some. This table has about 200,000 clones, about 85% appearing once. What was sequenced was peripheral blood. The receptors were sampled from a woman aged 80 or over with acute or convalescent COVID-19. Each CDR3 is given with its conserved first and last residue. The D gene is left open where the match is weak. Clone size is given for some rows only: seen once, a few or many times, or a class if the clone is expanded.

TRBV5-4	TRBJ2-2	-	TRBD2	CASSWDYAGGIGELFF	TGTGCCAGCAGCTGGGACTACGCGGGAGGGATCGGGGAGCTGTTTTTT
TRBV11-2	TRBJ1-6	few	TRBD1	CASSPGTGGLVSNSPLHF	TGTGCCAGCAGCCCCGGGACAGGGGGCCTTGTCTCCAATTCACCCCTCCACTTT
TRBV6-4	TRBJ2-3	few	-	CASSPTGSPTDTQYF	TGTGCCAGCAGTCCTACAGGGTCCCCCACAGATACGCAGTATTTT
TRBV3-1/TRBV3-2	TRBJ2-5	-	-	CASSQAVQETQYF	TGTGCCAGCAGCCAAGCGGTGCAAGAGACCCAGTACTTC
TRBV7-2	TRBJ2-2	-	TRBD1	CASRFGQGGTGELFF	TGTGCCAGCAGATTCGGACAGGGTGGCACCGGGGAGCTGTTTTTT
TRBV29-1	TRBJ2-7	-	-	CSASQEGRSYEQYF	TGCAGCGCCTCCCAGGAGGGCAGGTCTTACGAGCAGTACTTC
TRBV5-1	TRBJ2-1	-	TRBD2	CASTPWGEGQNEQFF	TGCGCCAGCACCCCCTGGGGGGAGGGTCAAAATGAGCAGTTCTTC
TRBV15	TRBJ2-6	-	-	CATRTGTSGANVLTF	TGTGCCACCAGGACCGGGACATCCGGGGCCAACGTCCTGACTTTC
TRBV25-1	TRBJ2-2	-	-	CASKRSVSGAGELFF	TGTGCCAGCAAACGGTCGGTATCCGGGGCCGGGGAGCTGTTTTTT
TRBV3-1/TRBV3-2	TRBJ2-5	-	TRBD2	CASSPGERGGIQETQYF	TGTGCCAGCAGCCCCGGGGAGCGGGGGGGTATCCAAGAGACCCAGTACTTC
TRBV5-8	TRBJ2-2	-	TRBD1	CASSFRQGLGTGELFF	TGTGCCAGCAGCTTTAGACAGGGGTTAGGCACCGGGGAGCTGTTTTTT
TRBV6-5	TRBJ2-7	once	TRBD1	CASERTGGYEQYF	TGTGCCAGCGAGAGGACAGGTGGCTACGAGCAGTACTTC
TRBV12-5	TRBJ1-2	-	-	CASGLPQGSYGYTF	TGTGCTAGTGGCCTACCTCAGGGAAGCTATGGCTACACCTTC
TRBV18	TRBJ2-5	-	TRBD2	CASSVTSGGQETQYF	TGTGCCAGCTCAGTTACCAGCGGGGGACAAGAGACCCAGTACTTC
TRBV5-4	TRBJ2-5	-	TRBD2	CASSLDTSVPQETQYF	TGTGCCAGCAGCTTGGATACTAGCGTACCGCAAGAGACCCAGTACTTC
TRBV7-2	TRBJ2-5	-	TRBD2	CASSLSIAGPNQETQYF	TGTGCCAGCAGCTTATCTATAGCGGGGCCGAACCAAGAGACCCAGTACTTC
TRBV28	TRBJ2-6	once	-	CASSLTGYYSGANVLTF	TGTGCCAGCAGTTTAACAGGATATTACTCTGGGGCCAACGTCCTGACTTTC
TRBV7-8	TRBJ2-5	-	TRBD2	CASSTTSGSYQETQYF	TGTGCCAGCAGCACCACTAGCGGGAGCTACCAAGAGACCCAGTACTTC
TRBV3-1/TRBV3-2	TRBJ2-2	once	-	CASSPRREGTGELFF	TGTGCCAGCAGCCCTAGGAGGGAAGGCACCGGGGAGCTGTTTTTT
TRBV19	TRBJ2-3	-	TRBD2	CASKQLAEDTQYF	TGTGCCAGTAAACAACTAGCGGAGGATACGCAGTATTTT
TRBV11-3	TRBJ2-5	-	-	CASSSLTGEGTQYF	TGTGCCAGCAGCTCGTTGACAGGTGAAGGGACCCAGTACTTC
TRBV5-1	TRBJ2-5	-	-	CASSLAGRETQYF	TGCGCCAGCAGCTTGGCTGGGAGGGAGACCCAGTACTTC
TRBV6-1	TRBJ1-5	-	-	CASSEMGGEGQPQHF	TGTGCCAGCAGTGAAATGGGGGGAGAAGGGCAGCCCCAGCATTTT
TRBV21-1	TRBJ1-6	-	-	CASIQSRGTGSPLHF	TGTGCCAGCATCCAAAGTAGGGGTACGGGTTCACCCCTCCACTTT
TRBV7-7	TRBJ2-1	once	TRBD2	CASSLTSGSNEQFF	TGTGCCAGCAGCTTGACTAGCGGGAGTAATGAGCAGTTCTTC
TRBV4-1	TRBJ2-3	-	-	CASSQDPSTDTQYF	TGCGCCAGCAGCCAAGATCCGAGCACAGATACGCAGTATTTT
TRBV28	TRBJ2-3	-	-	CASTLTGPSTDTQYF	TGTGCCAGCACCCTCACAGGGCCTAGCACAGATACGCAGTATTTT
TRBV19	TRBJ2-7	-	-	CASSSSYEQYF	TGTGCCAGTAGTTCGTCCTACGAGCAGTACTTC
TRBV5-4	TRBJ2-2	-	TRBD1	CASSVPGQGNTGELFF	TGTGCCAGCAGCGTCCCGGGACAGGGAAACACCGGGGAGCTGTTTTTT
TRBV3-1/TRBV3-2	TRBJ1-1	-	-	CASSQVAGRGNTEAFF	TGTGCCAGCAGCCAAGTGGCTGGTCGAGGGAACACTGAAGCTTTCTTT
TRBV4-1	TRBJ1-4	-	-	CASSQGAREKLFF	TGCGCCAGCAGCCAGGGGGCGCGTGAAAAACTGTTTTTT
TRBV6-5	TRBJ2-7	-	TRBD2	CASRSDQTSAYEQYF	TGTGCCAGCAGAAGTGATCAAACTAGCGCCTACGAGCAGTACTTC
TRBV5-4	TRBJ1-4	few	-	CASSLDPGSNEKLFF	TGTGCCAGCAGCTTGGATCCGGGATCGAACGAAAAACTGTTTTTT
TRBV19	TRBJ1-2	once	-	CASSIEPSQDYGYTF	TGTGCCAGTAGTATAGAGCCCTCCCAGGACTATGGCTACACCTTC
TRBV2	TRBJ1-5	-	-	CASNRGAVDQPQHF	TGTGCCAGCAATCGCGGGGCAGTTGATCAGCCCCAGCATTTT
TRBV25-1	TRBJ2-1	-	-	CASSGIYNEQFF	TGTGCCAGCAGCGGGATCTACAATGAGCAGTTCTTC
TRBV24-1	TRBJ2-1	-	TRBD2	CATSDPTSVGHEQFF	TGTGCCACCAGTGATCCTACTAGCGTCGGGCATGAGCAGTTCTTC
TRBV3-1/TRBV3-2	TRBJ2-7	-	-	CASSQSRYEQYF	TGTGCCAGCAGCCAATCTAGGTACGAGCAGTACTTC
TRBV28	TRBJ1-5	-	-	CASSLWGGGSQPQHF	TGTGCCAGCAGTTTATGGGGGGGCGGGAGTCAGCCCCAGCATTTT
TRBV5-8	TRBJ2-5	-	-	CASSEVGRGQETQYF	TGTGCCAGCAGCGAAGTGGGAAGGGGCCAAGAGACCCAGTACTTC
TRBV6-5	TRBJ1-5	-	TRBD1	CASIGTGYQPQHF	TGTGCCAGCATAGGGACAGGCTATCAGCCCCAGCATTTT
TRBV5-1	TRBJ2-1	-	-	CASSPLPGAVDEQFF	TGCGCCAGCAGCCCCCTCCCAGGGGCGGTGGATGAGCAGTTCTTC
TRBV5-1	TRBJ1-5	-	-	CASSPEGVQPQHF	TGCGCCAGCAGCCCAGAAGGGGTACAGCCCCAGCATTTT
TRBV2	TRBJ2-2	-	-	CASSADTGELFF	TGTGCCAGCAGTGCGGACACCGGGGAGCTGTTTTTT
TRBV10-3	TRBJ1-1	-	TRBD1	CAISVNRGPDAEAFF	TGTGCCATCAGTGTGAACAGGGGGCCGGACGCTGAAGCTTTCTTT
TRBV2	TRBJ1-6	-	TRBD1	CASRPGTEYNSPLHF	TGTGCCAGCAGACCCGGGACAGAGTATAATTCACCCCTCCACTTT
TRBV5-4	TRBJ2-6	-	TRBD1	CASSLQGAEGANVLTF	TGTGCCAGCAGCTTACAGGGGGCGGAAGGGGCCAACGTCCTGACTTTC
TRBV6-5	TRBJ1-4	-	-	CASSSGAFNEKLFF	TGTGCCAGCAGCTCAGGGGCCTTTAATGAAAAACTGTTTTTT
TRBV9	TRBJ2-5	-	-	CASSVGAGGIGETQYF	TGTGCCAGCAGCGTAGGCGCTGGCGGGATTGGGGAGACCCAGTACTTC
TRBV19	TRBJ2-1	-	TRBD1	CASTPGQKLYNEQFF	TGTGCCAGTACCCCGGGACAGAAACTATACAATGAGCAGTTCTTC
TRBV15	TRBJ1-2	once	-	CATSRGIESNWSF	TGTGCCACCAGCAGAGGAATTGAGTCCAATTGGTCCTTC
TRBV19	TRBJ1-4	-	-	CASRMGQGRSNEKLFF	TGTGCCAGTAGGATGGGTCAGGGAAGGTCTAATGAAAAACTGTTTTTT
TRBV29-1	TRBJ1-2	-	TRBD1	CSVVTGGANYGYTF	TGCAGCGTTGTGACAGGGGGCGCAAACTATGGCTACACCTTC
TRBV7-2	TRBJ2-7	-	-	CASSPSLGPVYEQYF	TGTGCCAGCAGCCCCTCCTTGGGCCCCGTCTACGAGCAGTACTTC
TRBV10-3	TRBJ2-7	few	-	CAISPTGGSYEQYF	TGTGCCATCAGCCCGACCGGGGGCTCCTACGAGCAGTACTTC
TRBV19	TRBJ1-4	-	-	CASSPRREANEKLFF	TGTGCCAGTAGTCCCAGACGGGAGGCTAATGAAAAACTGTTTTTT
TRBV5-1	TRBJ1-2	-	TRBD1	CASSPGTGGNYGYTF	TGCGCCAGCAGCCCCGGGACAGGGGGCAACTATGGCTACACCTTC
TRBV14	TRBJ2-2	few	TRBD2	CASSHSSRLAGGSTGELFF	TGTGCCAGCAGCCATTCAAGCCGCCTAGCGGGGGGCTCCACCGGGGAGCTGTTTTTT
TRBV6-5	TRBJ1-5	-	-	CASRTEASQPQHF	TGTGCCAGCAGGACAGAAGCGAGTCAGCCCCAGCATTTT